This TCR beta chain was profiled in a study of cytomegalovirus exposure and HLA in healthy donors. The study, taken as a whole, reports: Whilst most TCR sequences proved rare, a subset of public TCRs occurred across many donors. Confirmation was obtained in vitro that a few CMV-associated chains are specific for CMV antigens. Reported performance of the classifier showed diagnosis of cytomegalovirus status with high specificity and sensitivity.

Trimming removed 2 bases at V and 1 base at J, with 14 bases between. Per germline, CDR1 SGHDN and CDR2 FVKESK. The CDR3 spans 16 residues. Concerning this clone: Its antigen is still unknown.

It was with 60 Vbeta and 13 Jbeta primers that the PCR ran. Profiled with immunoSEQ multiplex PCR; TCRdb holds only in-frame clones, not every one. Of more than 150,000 clones in the sample, roughly 84% were seen once. The chain has TRBV14 and TRBJ2-5; D is ambiguous. Material for sequencing was PBMCs. The source is a boy younger than 18 in good health and CMV-seronegative. In DNA, the CDR3 is TGTGCCAGCAGCCAATATTCCAGTGGGCTCCAAGAGACCCAGTACTTC. Protein: CASSQYSSGLQETQYF. Looking up the rest from reference TRBV14 and TRBJ2-5 gives the full variable domain: EAGVTQFPSHSVIEKGQTVTLRCDPISGHDNLYWYRRVMGKEIKFLLHFVKESKQDESGMPNNRFLAERTGGTYSTLKVQPAELEDSGVYFCASSQYSSGLQETQYFGPGTRLLVL.